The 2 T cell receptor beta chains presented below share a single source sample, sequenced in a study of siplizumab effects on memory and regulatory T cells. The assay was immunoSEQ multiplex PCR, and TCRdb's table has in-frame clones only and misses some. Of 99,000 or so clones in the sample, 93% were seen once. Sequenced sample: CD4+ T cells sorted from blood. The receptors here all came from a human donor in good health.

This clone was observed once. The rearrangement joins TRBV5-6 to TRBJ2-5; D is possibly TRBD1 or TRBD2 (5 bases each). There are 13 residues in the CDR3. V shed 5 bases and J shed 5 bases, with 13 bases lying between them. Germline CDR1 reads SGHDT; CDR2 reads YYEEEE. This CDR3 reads CASSPGSRETQYF. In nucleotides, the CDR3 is TGTGCCAGCAGTCCAGGGAGTCGGGAGACCCAGTACTTC.

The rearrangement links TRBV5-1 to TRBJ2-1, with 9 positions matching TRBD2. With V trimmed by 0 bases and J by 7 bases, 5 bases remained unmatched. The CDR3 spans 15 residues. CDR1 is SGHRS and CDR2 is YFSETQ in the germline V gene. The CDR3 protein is CASSLGATSGNEQFF. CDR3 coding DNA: TGCGCCAGCAGCTTGGGTGCGACTAGCGGTAATGAGCAGTTCTTC.